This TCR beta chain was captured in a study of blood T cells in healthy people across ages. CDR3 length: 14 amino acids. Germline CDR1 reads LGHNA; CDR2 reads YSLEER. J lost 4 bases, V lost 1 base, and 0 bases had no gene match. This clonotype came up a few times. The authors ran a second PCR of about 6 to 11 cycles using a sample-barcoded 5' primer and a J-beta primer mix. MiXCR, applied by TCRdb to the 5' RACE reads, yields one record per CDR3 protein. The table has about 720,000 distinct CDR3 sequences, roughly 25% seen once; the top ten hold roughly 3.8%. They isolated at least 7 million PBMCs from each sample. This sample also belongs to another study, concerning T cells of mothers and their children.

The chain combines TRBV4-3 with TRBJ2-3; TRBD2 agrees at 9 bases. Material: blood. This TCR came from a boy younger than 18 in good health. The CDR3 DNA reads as TGCGCCAGCAGCCAAGGACTAGCGGCAGATACGCAGTATTTT. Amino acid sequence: CASSQGLAADTQYF.